The T cell receptor (beta chain) described here comes from a study of long-term antiretroviral therapy in people with HIV. Investigators performed immunoSEQ version v3.0 at survey level. TCRdb's table, derived via immunoSEQ multiplex PCR, lists solely in-frame clones and lacks some. Of approximately 35,000 clones listed, 65% to 80% are singletons. Overall study results and limits: Across all time points, the repertoire was dominated by clones that expanded before ART.

With respect to this clone: Its antigen is not known.

Germline V lookup: CDR1 SEHNR, CDR2 FQNEAQ (reference sequence). V shed 5 bases and J 4 bases; nucleotides not matched to a gene: 7. The CDR3 is 14 amino acids. Sequencing was performed on unsorted PBMCs, taken 3.1 years after starting antiretroviral therapy. V is TRBV7-9 and J is TRBJ2-5, with 7 bases matching TRBD2. The clonotype comes from a woman aged 45-59 years with HIV. CDR3 sequence (DNA): TGTGCCAGCAGCCTAAACTCGGGGGGAGAGACCCAGTACTTC. As protein: CASSLNSGGETQYF.